These 8 T cell receptor beta chains came from one sample sequenced in a study of shared clonotypes between healthy human individuals (dated by TCRdb to the early 2020s). Libraries were made using the immunoSEQ multiplex PCR assay. Entries here come from immuneACCESS through TCRdb and include only in-frame sequences with V and J called. Some clones fail to appear in such tables; in the studies checked, an unresolved V gene covers under half of the shortfall, and the cause of the remainder is unknown. This sample has 2 million to 2.5 million clones in its table, and just under 95% of those were observed once. Around 0.38% of the sample is taken by the ten largest. Sequencing was performed on naive CD4+ T cells from PBMCs. The cell subset or site tag for this specimen amounts to: CD45RA+ positively selected. These TCRs come from a man in his late teens or twenties in good health. Some clones in this sample may be carry-over from other donors' samples.

The chain is built from TRBV18 and TRBJ2-7; TRBD2 matches at 10 bases. This CDR3 contains 15 residues. Losses at the gene ends were 8 bases for V and 3 bases for J; bases not matched to a gene: 10. Germline lookup yields CDR1 KGHSH and CDR2 LQKENI. The CDR3 loop reads CASTPIAGGIYEQYF. For the CDR3, the DNA is TGTGCCAGCACGCCTATAGCGGGAGGCATCTACGAGCAGTACTTC.

The rearrangement joins TRBV28 to TRBJ2-1; 8 positions agree with TRBD2. The length of the CDR3 is 14 residues. Per germline, CDR1 MDHEN and CDR2 SYDVKM. After removal of 6 bases from V and 6 bases from J, the junction contained 7 bases not matched to a gene. Written as DNA, the CDR3 is TGTGCCAGCAGGCTAGCGGGTGGCGTCAATGAGCAGTTCTTC. Amino acids: CASRLAGGVNEQFF.

The genes are TRBV29-1 and TRBJ1-2; 9 bases fit TRBD1. J lost 4 bases, V lost 6 bases, and 21 bases had no gene match. The germline V gene encodes CDR1 SQVTM and CDR2 ANQGSEA. The CDR3 is 18 residues long. The CDR3 protein is CSVTSDGQGNGGSYGYTF. The CDR3 coding sequence is TGCAGCGTGACCAGTGATGGACAGGGGAATGGCGGGAGCTATGGCTACACCTTC. The complete variable domain, with remaining parts taken from reference TRBV29-1 and TRBJ1-2, reads SAVISQKPSRDICQRGTSLTIQCQVDSQVTMMFWYRQQPGQSLTLIATANQGSEATYESGFVIDKFPISRPNLTFSTLTVSNMSPEDSSIYLCSVTSDGQGNGGSYGYTFGSGTRLTVV.

The chain links TRBV4-2 to TRBJ2-7; TRBD2 matches 7 bases. This CDR3 comprises 16 residues. Germline CDR1 and CDR2: LGHNA and YNFKEQ. V shed 4 bases and J 0 bases; nucleotides not matched to a gene: 9. DNA for the CDR3: TGTGCCAGCAGCCGACCGGGGGAGGGAACCTCCTACGAGCAGTACTTC. Amino acids: CASSRPGEGTSYEQYF.

The rearrangement links TRBV28 to TRBJ2-7; 9 bases map to TRBD1. The CDR3 has 14 residues. Per germline, CDR1 MDHEN and CDR2 SYDVKM. J lost 5 bases, V lost 6 bases, and 8 bases had no gene match. The CDR3: CASRGQGWVHEQYF. In DNA form, the CDR3 reads TGTGCCAGCAGGGGACAGGGTTGGGTCCACGAGCAGTACTTC.

The rearrangement joins TRBV6-6 to TRBJ1-2; weak D call: TRBD1 (6 bases). The CDR3 spans 15 residues. Germline loops: CDR1 MNHNY, CDR2 SVGAGI (reference sequence). The V and J ends lost 2 bases and 0 bases respectively, with 10 bases between them. The CDR3 region has the DNA TGTGCCAGCAGTTACGCCCCAGGGGCTAACTATGGCTACACCTTC. As protein: CASSYAPGANYGYTF.

CDR3: CASSQQTGVVTDTQYF. The CDR3, as DNA: TGCGCCAGCAGCCAACAGACAGGGGTTGTTACAGATACGCAGTATTTT. The chain joins TRBV4-3 to TRBJ2-3; 8 nucleotides align to TRBD1. Germline loops: CDR1 LGHNA, CDR2 YSLEER. With V trimmed by 2 bases and J by 3 bases, 7 bases remained unmatched. This CDR3 is 16 amino acids long.

The chain is built from TRBV5-6 and TRBJ2-7; TRBD1 agrees at 12 bases. CDR3 length: 15 amino acids. V was pared by 5 bases and J by 2 bases, with 5 bases of the junction left unmatched. Germline lookup yields CDR1 SGHDT and CDR2 YYEEEE. CDR3 amino acids: CASRSGTGGPYEQYF. The CDR3 DNA reads as TGTGCCAGCAGATCCGGGACAGGGGGCCCCTACGAGCAGTACTTC.